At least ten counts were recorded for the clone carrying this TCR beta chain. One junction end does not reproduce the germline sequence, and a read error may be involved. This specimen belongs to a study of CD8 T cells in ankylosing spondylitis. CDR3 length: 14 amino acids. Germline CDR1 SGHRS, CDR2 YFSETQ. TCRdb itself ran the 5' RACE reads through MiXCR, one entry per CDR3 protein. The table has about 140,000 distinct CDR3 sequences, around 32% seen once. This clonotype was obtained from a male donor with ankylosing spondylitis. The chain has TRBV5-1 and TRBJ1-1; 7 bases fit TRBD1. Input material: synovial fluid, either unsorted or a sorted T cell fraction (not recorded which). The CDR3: CASSLGQVNTEAFF. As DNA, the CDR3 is TGTGCCAGCAGTTTAGGACAGGTGAACACTGAAGCTTTCTTT.